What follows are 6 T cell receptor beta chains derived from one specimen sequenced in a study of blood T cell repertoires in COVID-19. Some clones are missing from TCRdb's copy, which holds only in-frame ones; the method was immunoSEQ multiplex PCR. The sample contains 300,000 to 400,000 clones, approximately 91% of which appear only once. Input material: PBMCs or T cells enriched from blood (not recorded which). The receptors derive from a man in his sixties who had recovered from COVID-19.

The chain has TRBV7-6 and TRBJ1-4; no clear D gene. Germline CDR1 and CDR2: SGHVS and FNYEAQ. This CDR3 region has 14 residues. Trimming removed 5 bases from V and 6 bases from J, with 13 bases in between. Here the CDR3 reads CASSPEVFHEKLFF. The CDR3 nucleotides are TGTGCCAGCAGCCCAGAGGTCTTCCATGAAAAACTGTTTTTT.

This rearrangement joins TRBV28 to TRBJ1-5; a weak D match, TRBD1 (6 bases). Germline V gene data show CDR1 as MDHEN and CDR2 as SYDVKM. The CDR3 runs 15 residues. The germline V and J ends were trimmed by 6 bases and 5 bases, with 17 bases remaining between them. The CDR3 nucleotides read TGTGCCAGCAGCCCCAGGGGCGGGTTCCATCAGCCCCAGCATTTT. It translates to CASSPRGGFHQPQHF.

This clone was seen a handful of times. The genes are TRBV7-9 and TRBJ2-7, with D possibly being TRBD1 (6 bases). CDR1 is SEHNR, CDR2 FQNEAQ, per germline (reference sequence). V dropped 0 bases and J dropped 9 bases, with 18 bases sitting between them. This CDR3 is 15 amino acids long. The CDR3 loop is CASSLAQGTGWPQYF. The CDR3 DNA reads TGTGCCAGCAGCTTAGCGCAGGGTACAGGGTGGCCGCAGTACTTC.

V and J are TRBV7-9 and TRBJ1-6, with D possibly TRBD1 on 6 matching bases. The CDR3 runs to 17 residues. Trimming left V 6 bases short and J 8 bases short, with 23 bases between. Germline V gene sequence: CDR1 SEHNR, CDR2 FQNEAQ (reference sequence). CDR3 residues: CASSSKIEGVRDSPLHF. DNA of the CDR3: TGTGCCAGCAGTTCTAAAATAGAGGGGGTGAGGGATTCACCCCTCCACTTT.

The CDR3 sequence is CASSHDRGVTEAFF. The CDR3 coding sequence is TGTGCCAGCTCACATGACAGGGGGGTCACTGAAGCTTTCTTT. The chain couples TRBV18 to TRBJ1-1; 9 positions agree with TRBD1. The J segment lost 4 bases and the V segment lost 4 bases, leaving 4 bases of the junction unmatched. Germline V gene sequence: CDR1 KGHSH, CDR2 LQKENI. The CDR3 extends over 14 amino acids. The whole variable domain, remainder taken from reference TRBV18 and TRBJ1-1, is NAGVMQNPRHLVRRRGQEARLRCSPMKGHSHVYWYRQLPEEGLKFMVYLQKENIIDESGMPKERFSAEFPKEGPSILRIQQVVRGDSAAYFCASSHDRGVTEAFFGQGTRLTVV.

CDR3 coding DNA: TGCAGCGTTGAAAATCAGGGGGCAACAGATACGCAGTATTTT. It is translated as CSVENQGATDTQYF. V and J are TRBV29-1 and TRBJ2-3, with TRBD1 matching over 8 bases. Germline trimming cut 2 bases from V and 3 bases from J; bases unmatched to any gene: 4. CDR3 length: 14 residues. Germline V gene lookup returns CDR1 SQVTM and CDR2 ANQGSEA.